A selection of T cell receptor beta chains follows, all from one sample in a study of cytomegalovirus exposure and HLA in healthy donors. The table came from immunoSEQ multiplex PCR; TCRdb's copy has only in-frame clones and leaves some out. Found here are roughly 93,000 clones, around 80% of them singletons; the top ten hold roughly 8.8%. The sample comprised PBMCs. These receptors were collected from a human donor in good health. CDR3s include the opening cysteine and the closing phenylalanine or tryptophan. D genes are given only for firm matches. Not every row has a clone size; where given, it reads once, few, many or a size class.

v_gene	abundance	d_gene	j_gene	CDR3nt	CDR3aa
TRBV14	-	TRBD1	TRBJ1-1	TGTGCCAGCAGCCATCCATTGGACAGGGGGCACGCGACTGAAGCTTTCTTT	CASSHPLDRGHATEAFF
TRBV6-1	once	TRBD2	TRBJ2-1	TGTGCCAGCAGAAGCGGGGGGCCCACCTACAATGAGCAGTTCTTC	CASRSGGPTYNEQFF
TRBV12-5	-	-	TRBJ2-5	TGTGCTAGTGGCTCTTGGCAGGGCTTCCAAGAGACCCAGTACTTC	CASGSWQGFQETQYF
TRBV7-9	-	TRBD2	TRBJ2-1	TGTGCCAGCAGCGGACTAGCTTTCTCCTACAATGAGCAGTTCTTC	CASSGLAFSYNEQFF
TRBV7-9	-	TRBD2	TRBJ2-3	TGTGCCAGCAGCTTCATCACGACTAGCGGGGACTCAGATACGCAGTATTTT	CASSFITTSGDSDTQYF
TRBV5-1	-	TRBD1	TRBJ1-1	TGCGCCAGCAGCCCACCGGACAGGGGGACTGAAGCTTTCTTT	CASSPPDRGTEAFF
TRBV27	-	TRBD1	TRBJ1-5	TGTGCCAGCAGTCCGCGACAGGGGATCGGAGATCAGCCCCAGCATTTT	CASSPRQGIGDQPQHF
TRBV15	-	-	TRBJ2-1	TGTGCCACCAGCAGAGTCGGGAGCTCCTACAATGAGCAGTTCTTC	CATSRVGSSYNEQFF
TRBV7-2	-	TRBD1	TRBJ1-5	TGTGCCAGCAGCTTAGTATCTGGGACAGCTAGCAATCAGCCCCAGCATTTT	CASSLVSGTASNQPQHF
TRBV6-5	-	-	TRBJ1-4	TGTGCCAGCAGGGGGTGGGGGGCTAATGAAAAACTGTTTTTT	CASRGWGANEKLFF
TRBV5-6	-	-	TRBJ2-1	TGTGCCAGCAGCTTGGGGGCAGGGGTCCCAACCGAGCAGTTCTTC	CASSLGAGVPTEQFF
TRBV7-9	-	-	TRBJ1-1	TGTGCCAGCAGCGAGATGAACACTGAAGCTTTCTTT	CASSEMNTEAFF
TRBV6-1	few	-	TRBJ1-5	TGTGCCAGCAGTGAATACGGGGGGGTGCATCAGCCCCAGCATTTT	CASSEYGGVHQPQHF
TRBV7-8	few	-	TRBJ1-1	TGTGCCAGCAGCCCCTTCGCCAGGGGCACTGAAGCTTTCTTT	CASSPFARGTEAFF
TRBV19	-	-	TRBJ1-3	TGTGCCAGTAGTGGAGGAGGTCAGGGAAACACCATATATTTT	CASSGGGQGNTIYF
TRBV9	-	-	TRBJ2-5	TGTGCCAGCAGCGGAAAGGACAGTCAAGAGACCCAGTACTTC	CASSGKDSQETQYF
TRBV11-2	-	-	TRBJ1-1	TGTGCCAGCAGCTTAAAGGGGAGGGTCACTGAAGCTTTCTTT	CASSLKGRVTEAFF
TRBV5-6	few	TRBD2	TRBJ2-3	TGTGCCAGCAGCCAGTGGGGACTAGCTTGGCCAGATACGCAGTATTTT	CASSQWGLAWPDTQYF